This passage covers 12 T cell receptor beta chains from one sample sequenced in a study of STAT3 mutations in large granular lymphocyte leukemia. Libraries were prepared by immunoSEQ multiplex PCR; TCRdb keeps only in-frame clonotypes and omits some of them. The profile shows around 10,000 clones, 54% of them singletons. The antigens for these receptors are not known. Whole-study findings and limits: Every T-LGLL patient had at least one immunodominant TCRbeta clonotype.

Sequenced sample: peripheral blood mononuclear cells. These receptors came from a boy between 10 and 17 years old with T-cell large granular lymphocyte leukemia. Some clones in this sample may be carry-over from other donors' samples.

The chain couples TRBV2 to TRBJ1-5; the match to TRBD1 covers 9 bases. From germline, CDR1 is SNHLY and CDR2 FYNNEI. V dropped 6 bases and J dropped 4; count of bases not matched to a gene: 4. CDR3 length: 14 amino acids. This CDR3 is CASSHGQGNQPQHF. Here the CDR3 DNA reads TGTGCCAGCAGCCATGGACAGGGGAATCAGCCCCAGCATTTT.

CDR3 in amino acids: CAMRSGDTQYF. The CDR3 DNA is TGTGCCATGCGTTCGGGGGATACGCAGTATTTT. V and J are TRBV10-3 and TRBJ2-3; TRBD2 might be the D (5 bases). Trimming took off 9 bases at V and 6 bases at J, with 10 bases between the two ends. Germline CDR1 is ENHRY and CDR2 is SYGVKD. The CDR3 has 11 residues.

The genes are TRBV5-1 and TRBJ2-1, with 7 positions matching TRBD2. Germline CDR1 is SGHRS and CDR2 is YFSETQ. V lost 0 bases and J lost 0; bases outside the gene matches: 9. The CDR3 has 18 residues. CDR3 in DNA: TGCGCCAGCAGCTTGGCGACTAGCCCAGTGTTCTCCTACAATGAGCAGTTCTTC. Encoded protein: CASSLATSPVFSYNEQFF.

The chain couples TRBV5-1 to TRBJ1-1; 7 bases agree with TRBD1. V shed 4 bases, J shed 2 bases, and the junction held 5 bases outside the gene matches. The length of the CDR3 is 14 residues. Germline-derived CDR1 and CDR2 are SGHRS and YFSETQ. CDR3 residues: CASSTTGPNTEAFF. CDR3 sequence (DNA): TGCGCCAGCAGCACGACAGGGCCAAACACTGAAGCTTTCTTT.

The chain combines TRBV29-1 with TRBJ2-3; D gene ambiguous. Germline-derived CDR1 and CDR2 are SQVTM and ANQGSEA. The CDR3 covers 15 residues. V was pared by 0 bases and J by 6 bases, with 16 bases between. CDR3 DNA sequence: TGCAGCGTTGAAGATGCACGGGCTCTCCTGGATACGCAGTATTTT. Encoded protein: CSVEDARALLDTQYF.

V and J are TRBV5-1 and TRBJ2-1; 12 bases line up with TRBD2. V was clipped by 1 base and J by 4 bases; unmatched bases: 6. This CDR3 is built from 17 residues. In germline, CDR1 is SGHRS, CDR2 YFSETQ. The CDR3 here is CASSLSLAGGDYNEQFF. CDR3 sequence (DNA): TGCGCCAGCAGCTTGTCCCTAGCGGGGGGGGATTACAATGAGCAGTTCTTC.

The chain uses TRBV18 and TRBJ2-7; 7 positions match TRBD2. Unmatched junction bases numbered 8, after V lost 3 bases and J lost 3 bases. CDR1 and CDR2 from the germline V gene are KGHSH and LQKENI. The CDR3 sequence is 15 residues long. CDR3 sequence reads: CASSPTSPEGYEQYF. As DNA, the CDR3 is TGTGCCAGCTCACCGACTAGCCCGGAGGGCTACGAGCAGTACTTC.

The rearrangement links TRBV6-5 to TRBJ2-7; no clear D. V was shortened by 7 bases and J by 5 bases, with 3 bases between the two germline ends. Germline V gives CDR1 MNHEY, CDR2 SVGAGI. This CDR3 comprises 9 residues. CDR3 nucleotide sequence: TGTGCCAGCAAAGACGAGCAGTACTTC. Translated: CASKDEQYF.

CDR3 region: CASSLFGRLRNYEQYF. CDR3 sequence (DNA): TGTGCCAGCAGTTTATTTGGACGCCTACGTAACTACGAGCAGTACTTC. V and J are TRBV28 and TRBJ2-7, with no clear D. The CDR3 has 16 residues. V lost 1 base to trimming and J lost 3 bases, with 16 bases between them. Germline CDR1 and CDR2: MDHEN and SYDVKM. Combining the CDR3 with reference TRBV28 and TRBJ2-7 gives the whole variable domain DVKVTQSSRYLVKRTGEKVFLECVQDMDHENMFWYRQDPGLGLRLIYFSYDVKMKEKGDIPEGYSVSREKKERFSLILESASTNQTSMYLCASSLFGRLRNYEQYFGPGTRLTVT.

The rearrangement joins TRBV5-4 to TRBJ2-3; 10 positions agree with TRBD2. The CDR3 sequence is 15 residues long. Trimming at V came to 4 bases and at J to 3 bases, leaving 5 bases not matched to a gene. Germline loops: CDR1 SGHNT, CDR2 YYREEE (reference sequence). The CDR3 loop reads CASSQAGGVTDTQYF. CDR3 in DNA: TGTGCCAGCAGCCAAGCGGGAGGGGTGACAGATACGCAGTATTTT.

The V call is TRBV30, the J call TRBJ2-5; D unclear. V was pared by 7 bases and J by 1 base, with 16 bases between. CDR3 length equals 14 residues. The germline V gene has CDR1 GTSNPN and CDR2 SVGIG (reference sequence). CDR3 in amino acids: CAFNRLGAQETQYF. As DNA, the CDR3 is TGTGCCTTCAACCGGCTAGGAGCCCAAGAGACCCAGTACTTC.

V gene TRBV7-9 combines with J gene TRBJ2-5, with 15 bases that match TRBD2. The CDR3 is 17 residues long. The V gene's germline CDR1 is SEHNR and CDR2 FQNEAQ (reference sequence). Unmatched junction bases numbered 1, after V lost 0 bases and J lost 2 bases. CDR3 in DNA: TGTGCCAGCAGCTTAGCGGGACTAGCGGGAGGTCAAGAGACCCAGTACTTC. Protein: CASSLAGLAGGQETQYF.